The text below deals with one T cell receptor (beta chain). Its antigen is not identified. A sample-barcoded 5' primer and a J-beta primer mix were used in a second PCR of roughly 6 to 11 cycles. No fewer than 2.5 million CDR3-containing paired-end reads came from each sample. Using its own MiXCR run on the 5' RACE reads, TCRdb lists one record per CDR3 protein. The data contain about 650,000 distinct CDR3 sequences, roughly half of them seen just once; the ten biggest clones take up roughly 14%. This specimen belongs to a study of blood T cells in healthy people across ages. CDR3 length: 14 residues. The V segment lost 3 bases and the J segment 7 bases; nucleotides outside the gene matches: 6. Looked up from germline, CDR1 is DFQATT and CDR2 is SNEGSKA (reference sequence). Peripheral blood from each donor was collected in a volume of 9.5 to 10 milliliters. Study-level points and caveats: The donors' CMV status was not determined, possibly confounding changes in expanded clonotypes. Unsorted PBMC input precluded a conclusive naive versus antigen-experienced comparison.

The receptor was isolated from an elderly woman in good health. The sample comprised blood. The gene calls are TRBV20-1 and TRBJ1-6; 7 positions match TRBD1. Here the CDR3 DNA reads TGCAGTGCTAGGACCGGGACAGAGAATTCACCCCTCCACTTT. Translation gives CSARTGTENSPLHF.